A selection of T cell receptor beta chains follows, all from one sample in a study of technical replicates of blood from a few donors. Repertoires were generated with immunoSEQ multiplex PCR, while TCRdb's copy carries only in-frame clones and drops some. Of around 97,000 clones in the sample, about 95% were seen once. Sequencing was done on a sample of T cells isolated from PBMCs. The receptor set was obtained from a human donor in good health. CDR3s include the opening cysteine and the closing phenylalanine or tryptophan. A D gene is named only where the DNA matches it firmly. Size is omitted from some rows. Given values are once, few, many or a class for expanded clones.

d_gene	v_gene	abundance	j_gene	CDR3aa	CDR3nt
TRBD2	TRBV7-2	.	TRBJ2-7	CASSLALAELYEQYF	TGTGCCAGCAGCTTAGCACTAGCGGAGCTCTACGAGCAGTACTTC
TRBD1	TRBV7-9	.	TRBJ2-4	CASSLDRGRPKNIQYF	TGTGCCAGCAGCTTAGACAGGGGGCGCCCCAAAAACATTCAGTACTTC
TRBD2	TRBV7-9	.	TRBJ2-7	CASSLAGGNEQYF	TGTGCCAGCAGCCTAGCGGGAGGCAACGAGCAGTACTTC
TRBD1	TRBV12-5	.	TRBJ2-1	CASGLASSGTGYYEQFF	TGTGCTAGTGGTTTGGCCTCTTCCGGGACAGGCTACTATGAGCAGTTCTTC
TRBD2	TRBV10-3	once	TRBJ2-2	CAIRRLAPMNTGELFF	TGTGCCATCAGACGACTAGCCCCAATGAACACCGGGGAGCTGTTTTTT
.	TRBV19	.	TRBJ1-4	CASSNRNEKLFF	TGTGCCAGTAGTAACAGAAATGAAAAACTGTTTTTT
TRBD1	TRBV19	.	TRBJ1-3	CASSAGQGNTIYF	TGTGCCAGTAGTGCGGGACAGGGGAACACCATATATTTT
TRBD1	TRBV11-3	.	TRBJ2-3	CASSFGQGVAGTQYF	TGTGCCAGCAGCTTCGGACAGGGCGTCGCTGGTACGCAGTATTTT
TRBD1	TRBV19	.	TRBJ1-1	CASSMGVGQGASEAFF	TGTGCCAGTAGTATGGGAGTAGGACAGGGGGCTTCTGAAGCTTTCTTT
.	TRBV9	.	TRBJ1-3	CASSVGGGVVLSTIYF	TGTGCCAGCAGCGTAGGAGGCGGCGTGGTCTTGAGCACCATATATTTT
.	TRBV18	.	TRBJ2-1	CASSPQRSSYNEQFF	TGTGCCAGCTCACCCCAGAGGAGTTCCTACAATGAGCAGTTCTTC
.	TRBV4-1	.	TRBJ1-1	CASSPWEGRNTEAFF	TGCGCCAGCAGCCCGTGGGAGGGGAGGAACACTGAAGCTTTCTTT